This TCR beta chain was found in a study of post-analysis software for immune sequencing data. J was trimmed by 6 bases and V by 2 bases; bases with no gene match: 8. This CDR3 is 15 amino acids long. CDR1 is MDHEN and CDR2 is SYDVKM in the germline V gene. Overall study results and limits: Controls had lower frequencies than patients of about five TRBV segments, which included TRBV5-6, TRBV5-1 and TRBV20-1. When compared against controls, multiple sclerosis patients showed significantly lower normalized Chao1 diversity.

Built from TCR beta cDNA, the libraries had unique molecular identifiers in them. Each CDR3 protein is one row after TCRdb ran MiXCR on the PCR reads. Of roughly 800,000 distinct CDR3 sequences in the sample, 40% to 55% were seen once. This clonotype showed up just a few times. The antigen remains undetermined. This chain uses TRBV28 with TRBJ2-5, with 8 bases matching TRBD1. Source material: blood. The TCR comes from a girl between 5 and 17 years old with multiple sclerosis. CDR3: CASSLGAGGAKTQYF. The CDR3 coding sequence is TGTGCCAGCAGTTTAGGTGCAGGGGGCGCGAAGACCCAGTACTTC.